A single sample gave rise to the 21 T cell receptor beta chains below, sequenced in a study of blood T cell repertoires in COVID-19. Generated by immunoSEQ multiplex PCR, the TCRdb table keeps only in-frame clones and is missing some. Of 150,000 to 200,000 clones in the sample, roughly 80% were seen once. Material: peripheral blood. The receptors stem from a middle-aged woman with COVID-19, enrolled during active disease.

The CDR3 spells CATSRDRANQPQHF. CDR3 bases: TGTGCCACCAGCAGGGACAGGGCGAATCAGCCCCAGCATTTT. This chain connects TRBV15 to TRBJ1-5; TRBD1 agrees at 8 bases. This CDR3 is 14 amino acids long. Germline CDR1 reads LNHNV; CDR2 reads YYDKDF (reference sequence). With 3 bases clipped from V and 4 bases from J, the junction kept 2 bases outside the gene matches. Complete variable domain (other parts from reference TRBV15 and TRBJ1-5): DAMVIQNPRYQVTQFGKPVTLSCSQTLNHNVMYWYQQKSSQAPKLLFHYYDKDFNNEADTPDNFQSRRPNTSFCFLDIRSPGLGDTAMYLCATSRDRANQPQHFGDGTRLSIL.

This clone was seen only once. The chain combines TRBV5-1 with TRBJ2-6, with D possibly being TRBD2 (7 bases). V was clipped by 4 bases and J by 4 bases, with 21 bases between them. The CDR3 extends over 18 amino acids. Germline assignment: CDR1 SGHRS and CDR2 YFSETQ. CDR3 sequence (DNA): TGCGCCAGCAGCACCTCGTGGGGGGGGCTCGGAGGGGCCAACGTCCTGACTTTC. It encodes CASSTSWGGLGGANVLTF. Drawing the rest from reference TRBV5-1 and TRBJ2-6, the complete variable domain is KAGVTQTPRYLIKTRGQQVTLSCSPISGHRSVSWYQQTPGQGLQFLFEYFSETQRNKGNFPGRFSGRQFSNSRSEMNVSTLELGDSALYLCASSTSWGGLGGANVLTFGAGSRLTVL.

The chain has TRBV18 and TRBJ2-1; TRBD1 agrees at 7 bases. Per the germline V gene, CDR1 is KGHSH and CDR2 is LQKENI. J gave up 5 bases and V 2 bases, and 3 bases lay outside the gene matches. The CDR3 has 14 residues. CDR3 DNA sequence: TGTGCCAGCTCACCAAGAACAGGGGACAATGAGCAGTTCTTC. It encodes CASSPRTGDNEQFF.

This rearrangement joins TRBV3-1 (or the pseudogene TRBV3-2) to TRBJ2-3; maybe TRBD2 (5 bases). The length of the CDR3 is 17 residues. Germline-derived CDR1 and CDR2 are LGHDT and YNNKEL (reference sequence). Trimming left V 0 bases short and J 0 bases short, with 13 bases between. The CDR3 DNA sequence: TGTGCCAGCAGCCAAGAGAGCGCCAGGACTAGCACAGATACGCAGTATTTT. This encodes CASSQESARTSTDTQYF.

Here the CDR3 reads CASSDSLAGGGELFF. In DNA form, the CDR3 reads TGTGCCAGCAGTGACTCACTAGCGGGAGGCGGGGAGCTGTTTTTT. The chain uses TRBV2 and TRBJ2-2; 12 nucleotides match TRBD2. In germline, CDR1 is SNHLY, CDR2 FYNNEI. Losses at the gene ends were 3 bases for V and 7 bases for J; bases not matched to a gene: 3. The CDR3 has 15 residues. The full variable domain, its missing parts supplied by reference TRBV2 and TRBJ2-2, is EPEVTQTPSHQVTQMGQEVILRCVPISNHLYFYWYRQILGQKVEFLVSFYNNEISEKSEIFDDQFSVERPDGSNFTLKIRSTKLEDSAMYFCASSDSLAGGGELFFGEGSRLTVL.

This rearrangement joins TRBV30 to TRBJ2-3; D unresolved. The CDR3 consists of 13 residues. The V and J ends lost 3 bases and 3 bases respectively, with 10 bases between them. CDR1 is GTSNPN and CDR2 is SVGIG in the germline V gene (reference sequence). The CDR3 sequence is CAWRFGGTDTQYF. CDR3 in DNA: TGTGCCTGGAGGTTCGGCGGAACAGATACGCAGTATTTT.

Of note for this clone: The same CDR3 arises from other DNA sequences in this sample as well. The V and J genes are TRBV27 and TRBJ1-5; perhaps TRBD1 as D (5 bases). Trimming removed 2 bases from V and 0 bases from J, with 8 bases in between. Germline V gene sequence: CDR1 MNHEY, CDR2 SMNVEV (reference sequence). The CDR3 has 15 residues. The CDR3 DNA reads TGTGCCAGCAGTTTAGGGGGGTTTAGCAATCAGCCCCAGCATTTT. This codes for CASSLGGFSNQPQHF.

The chain couples TRBV19 to TRBJ2-2; D is perhaps TRBD2 (5 bases). CDR1 LNHDA and CDR2 SQIVND come from the germline V gene (reference sequence). Deletions cut 3 bases from V and 8 bases from J, with 10 bases between. The CDR3 sequence is 13 residues long. Here the CDR3 reads CASSMGAKGELFF. The CDR3 nucleotides read TGTGCCAGTAGTATGGGAGCGAAAGGGGAGCTGTTTTTT. The full variable domain, with the rest looked up from reference TRBV19 and TRBJ2-2, is DGGITQSPKYLFRKEGQNVTLSCEQNLNHDAMYWYRQDPGQGLRLIYYSQIVNDFQKGDIAEGYSVSREKKESFPLTVTSAQKNPTAFYLCASSMGAKGELFFGEGSRLTVL.

The chain uses TRBV7-8 and TRBJ1-4; D possibly corresponds to TRBD1 (5 bases). The germline V gene has CDR1 SGHVS and CDR2 FQNEAQ. The CDR3 contains 16 residues. With 4 bases removed from V and 8 bases from J, the gap between germline ends came to 20 bases. In nucleotides, the CDR3 is TGTGCCAGCAGCTCCCTGGCTGTGGGACTAGGGGAAAAACTGTTTTTT. This translates into CASSSLAVGLGEKLFF.

V usage is TRBV7-9 and J usage is TRBJ2-5; D call uncertain. Trimming pared 4 bases from V and 5 bases from J, leaving 5 bases between. The CDR3 has 11 residues. Germline-derived CDR1 and CDR2 are SEHNR and FQNEAQ (reference sequence). CDR3 amino acids: CASSSGETQYF. The CDR3 region has the DNA TGTGCCAGCAGCTCCGGGGAGACCCAGTACTTC. Supplemented by reference TRBV7-9 and TRBJ2-5, the full variable domain reads DTGVSQNPRHKITKRGQNVTFRCDPISEHNRLYWYRQTLGQGPEFLTYFQNEAQLEKSRLLSDRFSAERPKGSFSTLEIQRTEQGDSAMYLCASSSGETQYFGPGTRLLVL.

This chain uses TRBV7-9 with TRBJ1-4; TRBD1 is a possible D gene (5 bases). CDR3 size: 16 residues. Trimming cost V 4 bases and J 8 bases, with 20 bases left between them. The germline V gene has CDR1 SEHNR and CDR2 FQNEAQ (reference sequence). For the CDR3, the DNA is TGTGCCAGCAGCTCCTCCTTGACAGTTACTCAGGAAAAACTGTTTTTT. Its translation is CASSSSLTVTQEKLFF. Full variable domain (remainder filled in from reference TRBV7-9 and TRBJ1-4): DTGVSQNPRHKITKRGQNVTFRCDPISEHNRLYWYRQTLGQGPEFLTYFQNEAQLEKSRLLSDRFSAERPKGSFSTLEIQRTEQGDSAMYLCASSSSLTVTQEKLFFGSGTQLSVL.

This clone appeared many times. The genes are TRBV18 and TRBJ2-1; 13 bases fit TRBD2. The length of the CDR3 is 16 residues. V was clipped by 6 bases and J by 6 bases; unmatched bases: 8. Per the germline V gene, CDR1 is KGHSH and CDR2 is LQKENI. The CDR3 protein is CASSPTLAGGLNEQFF. CDR3 bases: TGTGCCAGCTCCCCGACACTAGCGGGAGGGCTCAATGAGCAGTTCTTC.

In the case of this clone: The sample contains more than one DNA sequence encoding this CDR3. The chain is built from TRBV30 and TRBJ1-2, with TRBD1 matching over 9 bases. Germline values: CDR1 GTSNPN, CDR2 SVGIG (reference sequence). V trimming: 2 bases; J trimming: 8 bases; junction bases outside the gene matches: 6. The CDR3 spans 13 residues. DNA of the CDR3: TGTGCCTGGAGTCGGACAGGGGTGGACGGCTACACCTTC. Protein product: CAWSRTGVDGYTF.

V and J are TRBV5-1 and TRBJ2-7, with 12 bases matching TRBD2. Germline V gene sequence: CDR1 SGHRS, CDR2 YFSETQ. Unmatched junction bases numbered 4, after V lost 0 bases and J lost 3 bases. CDR3 length equals 16 residues. CDR3 sequence (DNA): TGCGCCAGCAGCTTGGTAGTGACTAGCGGGAGCTACGAGCAGTACTTC. As protein: CASSLVVTSGSYEQYF. Supplemented by reference TRBV5-1 and TRBJ2-7, the full variable domain reads KAGVTQTPRYLIKTRGQQVTLSCSPISGHRSVSWYQQTPGQGLQFLFEYFSETQRNKGNFPGRFSGRQFSNSRSEMNVSTLELGDSALYLCASSLVVTSGSYEQYFGPGTRLTVT.

This clone was recorded only once. The J gene is TRBJ2-7, the V gene TRBV2, with TRBD1 matching 10 bases. The ends lost 7 bases at V and 3 bases at J; junction bases unmatched: 6. CDR3 length equals 14 residues. Germline V CDR1 and CDR2: SNHLY, FYNNEI. The CDR3 DNA follows: TGTGCCAGCACCGGGACAGGGGAAGACTACGAGCAGTACTTC. This translates into CASTGTGEDYEQYF. The entire variable domain, with the rest obtained from reference TRBV2 and TRBJ2-7, is as follows: EPEVTQTPSHQVTQMGQEVILRCVPISNHLYFYWYRQILGQKVEFLVSFYNNEISEKSEIFDDQFSVERPDGSNFTLKIRSTKLEDSAMYFCASTGTGEDYEQYFGPGTRLTVT.

CDR3: CASSQAQGSRELFF. In DNA, the CDR3 is TGTGCCAGCAGCCAGGCCCAGGGCAGCCGGGAGCTGTTTTTT. The genes are TRBV14 and TRBJ2-2; TRBD1 is a possible D gene (5 bases). V gave up 3 bases and J gave up 9 bases, with 14 bases separating them. This CDR3 has 14 residues. The germline gives CDR1 SGHDN, CDR2 FVKESK.

The table lists this clone with a count of one. The chain combines TRBV28 with TRBJ2-2, with 7 bases identical to TRBD1. V shed 5 bases, J shed 4 bases, and the junction held 7 bases outside the gene matches. CDR3 length equals 15 residues. Germline CDR1 is MDHEN and CDR2 is SYDVKM. In DNA form, the CDR3 reads TGTGCCAGCAGTGTGACAGGGTTCGGCACCGGGGAGCTGTTTTTT. It encodes CASSVTGFGTGELFF.

The chain has TRBV5-8 and TRBJ2-7; 8 bases agree with TRBD1. The CDR3 spans 16 residues. V lost 0 bases to trimming and J lost 4 bases; unmatched junction nucleotides: 9. From germline, CDR1 is SGHTS and CDR2 YDEGEE. CDR3 loop: CASSLDRETGAYEQYF. As DNA, the CDR3 is TGTGCCAGCAGCTTGGACCGGGAGACAGGGGCTTACGAGCAGTACTTC.

The chain couples TRBV5-1 to TRBJ2-7, with 7 bases lining up with TRBD1. Germline CDR1 reads SGHRS; CDR2 reads YFSETQ. J lost 4 bases, V lost 1 base, and 2 bases had no gene match. The CDR3 has 13 amino acids. CDR3 region: CASSLTGDYEQYF. The CDR3 DNA reads as TGCGCCAGCAGCTTGACAGGGGATTACGAGCAGTACTTC. Filled out from reference TRBV5-1 and TRBJ2-7, the complete variable domain reads KAGVTQTPRYLIKTRGQQVTLSCSPISGHRSVSWYQQTPGQGLQFLFEYFSETQRNKGNFPGRFSGRQFSNSRSEMNVSTLELGDSALYLCASSLTGDYEQYFGPGTRLTVT.

V gene TRBV5-5 combines with J gene TRBJ2-1; TRBD1 might be the D (6 bases). The V and J ends lost 6 bases and 4 bases respectively, with 14 bases between them. From germline, CDR1 is SGHKS and CDR2 YYEKEE (reference sequence). The CDR3 consists of 14 residues. CDR3 in amino acids: CASIRTDLYNEQFF. The CDR3 DNA is TGTGCCAGCATCCGGACAGATCTTTACAATGAGCAGTTCTTC.

This clone showed up just once. The chain has TRBV7-8 and TRBJ1-5, with D unresolved. V lost 5 bases to trimming and J lost 7 bases, with 9 bases between them. This CDR3 has 12 amino acids. Germline V gene lookup returns CDR1 SGHVS and CDR2 FQNEAQ. The DNA of the CDR3 is TGTGCCAGCAGCCGGGCCAACCAGCCCCAGCATTTT. Amino acids: CASSRANQPQHF.